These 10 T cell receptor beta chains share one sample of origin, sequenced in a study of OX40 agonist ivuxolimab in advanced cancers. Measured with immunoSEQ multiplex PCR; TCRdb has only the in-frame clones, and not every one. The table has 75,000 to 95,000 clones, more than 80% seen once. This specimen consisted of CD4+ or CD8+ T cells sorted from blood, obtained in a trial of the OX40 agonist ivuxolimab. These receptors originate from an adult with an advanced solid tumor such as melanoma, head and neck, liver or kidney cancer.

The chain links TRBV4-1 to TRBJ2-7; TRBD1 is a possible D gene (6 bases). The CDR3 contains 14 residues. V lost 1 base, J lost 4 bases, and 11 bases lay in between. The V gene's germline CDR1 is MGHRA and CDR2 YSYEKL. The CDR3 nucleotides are TGCGCCAGCAGCCAAGGACAGGCGTCGTACGAGCAGTACTTC. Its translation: CASSQGQASYEQYF.

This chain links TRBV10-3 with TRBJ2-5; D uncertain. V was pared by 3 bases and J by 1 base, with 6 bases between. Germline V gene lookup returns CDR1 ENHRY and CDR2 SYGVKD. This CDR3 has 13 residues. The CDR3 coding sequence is TGTGCCATCAGTGATGACACCCAAGAGACCCAGTACTTC. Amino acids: CAISDDTQETQYF.

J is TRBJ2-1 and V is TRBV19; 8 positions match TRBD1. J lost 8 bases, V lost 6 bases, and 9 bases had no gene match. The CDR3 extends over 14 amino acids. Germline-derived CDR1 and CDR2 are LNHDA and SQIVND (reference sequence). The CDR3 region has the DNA TGTGCCAGTAGGAGACAGGGGTTTAAAGATGAGCAGTTCTTC. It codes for CASRRQGFKDEQFF. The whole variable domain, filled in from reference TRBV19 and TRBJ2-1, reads DGGITQSPKYLFRKEGQNVTLSCEQNLNHDAMYWYRQDPGQGLRLIYYSQIVNDFQKGDIAEGYSVSREKKESFPLTVTSAQKNPTAFYLCASRRQGFKDEQFFGPGTRLTVL.

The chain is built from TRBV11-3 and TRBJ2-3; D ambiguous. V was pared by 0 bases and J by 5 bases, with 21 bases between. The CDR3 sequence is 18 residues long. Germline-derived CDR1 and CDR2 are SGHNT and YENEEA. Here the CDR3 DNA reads TGTGCCAGCAGCTTAGAGCTGGTCACTTACAACTTCCAAGATACGCAGTATTTT. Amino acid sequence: CASSLELVTYNFQDTQYF.

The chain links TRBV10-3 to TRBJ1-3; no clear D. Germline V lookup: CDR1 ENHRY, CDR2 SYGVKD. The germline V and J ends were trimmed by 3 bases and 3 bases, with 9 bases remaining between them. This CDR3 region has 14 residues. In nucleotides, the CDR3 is TGTGCCATCAGTGAAGGTCTGGGTGGAAACACCATATATTTT. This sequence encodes CAISEGLGGNTIYF.

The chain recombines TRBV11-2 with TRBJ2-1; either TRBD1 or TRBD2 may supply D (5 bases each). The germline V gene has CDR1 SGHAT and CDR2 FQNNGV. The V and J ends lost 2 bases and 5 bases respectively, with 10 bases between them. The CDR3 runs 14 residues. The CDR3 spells CASSLTGGNNEQFF. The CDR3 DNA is TGTGCCAGCAGCTTAACAGGAGGTAACAATGAGCAGTTCTTC. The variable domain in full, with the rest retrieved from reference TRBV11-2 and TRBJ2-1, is EAGVAQSPRYKIIEKRQSVAFWCNPISGHATLYWYQQILGQGPKLLIQFQNNGVVDDSQLPKDRFSAERLKGVDSTLKIQPAKLEDSAVYLCASSLTGGNNEQFFGPGTRLTVL.

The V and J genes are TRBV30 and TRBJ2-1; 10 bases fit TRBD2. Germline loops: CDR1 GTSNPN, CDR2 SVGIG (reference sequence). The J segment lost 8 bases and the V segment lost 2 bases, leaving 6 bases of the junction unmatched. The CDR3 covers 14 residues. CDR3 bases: TGTGCCTGGAGTTCCCTGCTAGCGGGAGATGAGCAGTTCTTC. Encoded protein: CAWSSLLAGDEQFF. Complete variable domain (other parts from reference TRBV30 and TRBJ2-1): SQTIHQWPATLVQPVGSPLSLECTVEGTSNPNLYWYRQAAGRGLQLLFYSVGIGQISSEVPQNLSASRPQDRQFILSSKKLLLSDSGFYLCAWSSLLAGDEQFFGPGTRLTVL.

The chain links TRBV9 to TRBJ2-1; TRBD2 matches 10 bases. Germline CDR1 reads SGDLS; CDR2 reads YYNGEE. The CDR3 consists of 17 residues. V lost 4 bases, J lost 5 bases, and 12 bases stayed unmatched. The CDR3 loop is CASSPDPGLALNNEQFF. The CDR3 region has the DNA TGTGCCAGCAGCCCAGACCCGGGACTAGCGCTAAACAATGAGCAGTTCTTC.

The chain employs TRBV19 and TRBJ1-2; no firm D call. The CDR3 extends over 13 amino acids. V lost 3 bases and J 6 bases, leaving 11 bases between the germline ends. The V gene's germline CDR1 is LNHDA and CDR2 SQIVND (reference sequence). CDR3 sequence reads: CASSMGHGNGYTF. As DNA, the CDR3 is TGTGCCAGTAGTATGGGCCACGGAAATGGCTACACCTTC.

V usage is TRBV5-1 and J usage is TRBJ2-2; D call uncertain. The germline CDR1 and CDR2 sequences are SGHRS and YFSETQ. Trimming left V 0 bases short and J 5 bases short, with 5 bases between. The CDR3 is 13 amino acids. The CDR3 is CASSLVGTGELFF. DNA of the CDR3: TGCGCCAGCAGCTTGGTGGGAACCGGGGAGCTGTTTTTT.